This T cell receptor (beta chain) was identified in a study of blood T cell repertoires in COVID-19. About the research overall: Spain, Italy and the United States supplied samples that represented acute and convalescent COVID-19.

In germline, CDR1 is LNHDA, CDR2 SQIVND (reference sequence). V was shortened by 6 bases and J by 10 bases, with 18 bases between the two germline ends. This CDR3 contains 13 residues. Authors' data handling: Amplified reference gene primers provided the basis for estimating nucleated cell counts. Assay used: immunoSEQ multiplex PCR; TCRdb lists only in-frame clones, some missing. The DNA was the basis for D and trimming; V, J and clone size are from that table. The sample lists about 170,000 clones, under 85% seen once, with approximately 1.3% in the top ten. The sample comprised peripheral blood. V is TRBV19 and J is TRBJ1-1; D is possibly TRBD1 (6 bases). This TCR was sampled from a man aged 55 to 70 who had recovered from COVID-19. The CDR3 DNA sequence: TGTGCCAGTAGCCCATCAGGGGAGAGGGGAGCTTTCTTT. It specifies CASSPSGERGAFF.